The text below deals with one TCR beta chain. Its antigen remains unknown. Libraries were prepared by immunoSEQ multiplex PCR; TCRdb keeps only in-frame clonotypes and omits some of them. The table includes 150,000 to 200,000 clones, about 88% detected once. These data come from a study of cytotoxic CD8 clonotypes in ibrutinib-treated CLL. The overall study: Of a cohort that held some 10 relapsed/refractory and around 16 treatment-naive patients, 17 to 18 were IGHV unmutated. Whole-study results and caveats: Clonality at baseline surpassed age-matched healthy donors and tracked circulating CD8+ T-cell counts. Clonality showed a rise at ibrutinib response that reversed toward baseline at progression.

Here the sequenced sample was PBMCs, taken at disease progression, from a patient treated with ibrutinib. This TCR derives from a human donor with chronic lymphocytic leukemia.

The CDR3 DNA follows: TGTGCCAGCACCGCCCACGGGACTATATCTGATGAGCAGTACTTC. This codes for CASTAHGTISDEQYF. The rearrangement uses TRBV9 and TRBJ2-7; 7 nucleotides match TRBD2. The germline gives CDR1 SGDLS, CDR2 YYNGEE. The V and J ends lost 6 bases and 7 bases, in that order; junction bases with no gene match: 16. The CDR3 length is 15 residues.